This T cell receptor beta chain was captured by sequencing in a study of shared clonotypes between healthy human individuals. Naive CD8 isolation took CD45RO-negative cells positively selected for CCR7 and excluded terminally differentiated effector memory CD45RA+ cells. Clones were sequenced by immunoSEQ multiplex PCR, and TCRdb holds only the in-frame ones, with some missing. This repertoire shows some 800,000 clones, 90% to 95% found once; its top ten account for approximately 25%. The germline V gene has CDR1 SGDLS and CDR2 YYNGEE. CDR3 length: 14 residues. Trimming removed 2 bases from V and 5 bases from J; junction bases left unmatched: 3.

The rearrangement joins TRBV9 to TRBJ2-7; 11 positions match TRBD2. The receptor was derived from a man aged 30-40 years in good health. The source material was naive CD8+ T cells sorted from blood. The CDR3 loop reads CASSVSGLADEQYF. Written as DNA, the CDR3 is TGTGCCAGCAGCGTCTCGGGACTAGCGGACGAGCAGTACTTC.